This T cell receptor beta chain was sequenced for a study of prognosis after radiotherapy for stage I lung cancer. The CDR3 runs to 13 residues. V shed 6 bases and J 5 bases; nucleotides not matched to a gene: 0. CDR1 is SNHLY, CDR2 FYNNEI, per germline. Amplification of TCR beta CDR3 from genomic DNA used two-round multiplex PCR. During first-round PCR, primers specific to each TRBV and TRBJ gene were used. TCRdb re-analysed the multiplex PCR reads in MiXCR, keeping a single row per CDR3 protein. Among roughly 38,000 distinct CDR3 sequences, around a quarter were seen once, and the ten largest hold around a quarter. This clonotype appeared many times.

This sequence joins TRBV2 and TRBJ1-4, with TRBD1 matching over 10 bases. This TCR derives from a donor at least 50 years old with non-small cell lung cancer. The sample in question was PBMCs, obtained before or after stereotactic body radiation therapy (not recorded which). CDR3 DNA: TGTGCCAGCAGGGGACAGGGGAATGAAAAACTGTTTTTT. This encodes CASRGQGNEKLFF.